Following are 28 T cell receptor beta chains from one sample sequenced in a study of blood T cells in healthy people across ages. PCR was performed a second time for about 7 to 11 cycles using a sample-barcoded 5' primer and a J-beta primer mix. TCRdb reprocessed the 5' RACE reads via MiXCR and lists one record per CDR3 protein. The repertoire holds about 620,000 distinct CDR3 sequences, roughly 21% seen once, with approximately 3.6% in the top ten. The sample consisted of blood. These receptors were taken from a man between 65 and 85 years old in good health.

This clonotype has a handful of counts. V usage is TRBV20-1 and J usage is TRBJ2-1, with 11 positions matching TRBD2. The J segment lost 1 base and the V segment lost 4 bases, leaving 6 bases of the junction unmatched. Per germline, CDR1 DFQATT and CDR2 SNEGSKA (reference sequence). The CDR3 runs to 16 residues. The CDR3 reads CSATSLAGASYNEQFF. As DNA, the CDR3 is TGCAGTGCTACCTCACTAGCGGGGGCTTCCTACAATGAGCAGTTCTTC.

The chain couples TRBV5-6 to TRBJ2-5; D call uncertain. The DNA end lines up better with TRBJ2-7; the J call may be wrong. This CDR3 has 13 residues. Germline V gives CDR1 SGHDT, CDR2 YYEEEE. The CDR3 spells CASSSSMTYEQYF. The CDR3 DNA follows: TGTGCCAGCAGCTCCTCAATGACCTACGAGCAGTACTTC.

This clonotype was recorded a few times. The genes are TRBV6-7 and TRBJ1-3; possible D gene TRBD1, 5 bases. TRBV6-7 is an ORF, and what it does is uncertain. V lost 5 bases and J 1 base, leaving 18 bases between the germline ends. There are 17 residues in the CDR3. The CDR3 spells CASSRQLLKPSGNTIYF. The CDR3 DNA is TGTGCCAGCAGTAGACAGCTCCTAAAGCCGTCTGGAAACACCATATATTTT.

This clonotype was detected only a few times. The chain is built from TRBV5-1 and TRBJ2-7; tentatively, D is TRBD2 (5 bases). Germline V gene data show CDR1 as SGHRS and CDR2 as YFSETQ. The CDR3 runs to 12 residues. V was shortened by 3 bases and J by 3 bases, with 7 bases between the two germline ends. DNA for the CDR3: TGCGCCAGCAGCTGGGGAGACTACGAGCAGTACTTC. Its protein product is CASSWGDYEQYF. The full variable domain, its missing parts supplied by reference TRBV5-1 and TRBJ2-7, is KAGVTQTPRYLIKTRGQQVTLSCSPISGHRSVSWYQQTPGQGLQFLFEYFSETQRNKGNFPGRFSGRQFSNSRSEMNVSTLELGDSALYLCASSWGDYEQYFGPGTRLTVT.

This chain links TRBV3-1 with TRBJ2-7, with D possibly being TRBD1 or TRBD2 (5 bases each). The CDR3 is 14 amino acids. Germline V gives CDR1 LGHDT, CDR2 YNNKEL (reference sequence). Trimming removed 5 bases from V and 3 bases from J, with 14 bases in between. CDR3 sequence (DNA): TGTGCCAGCAGCTTCCGGGACGATGACTACGAGCAGTACTTC. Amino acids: CASSFRDDDYEQYF.

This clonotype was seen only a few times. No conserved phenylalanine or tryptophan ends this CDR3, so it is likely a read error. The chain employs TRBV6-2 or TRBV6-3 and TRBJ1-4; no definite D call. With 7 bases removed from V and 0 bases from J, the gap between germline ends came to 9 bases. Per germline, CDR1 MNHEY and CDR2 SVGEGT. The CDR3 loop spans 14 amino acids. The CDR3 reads CASKKPATNEKLFS. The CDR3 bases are TGTGCCAGCAAGAAGCCTGCAACTAATGAAAAACTGTTTTCT.

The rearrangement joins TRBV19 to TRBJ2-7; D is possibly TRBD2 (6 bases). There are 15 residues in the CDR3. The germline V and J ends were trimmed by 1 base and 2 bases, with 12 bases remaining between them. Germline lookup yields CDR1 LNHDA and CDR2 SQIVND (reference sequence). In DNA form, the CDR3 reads TGTGCCAGTAGTATAGTTGTGGGAGGAACCTACGAGCAGTACTTC. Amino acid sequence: CASSIVVGGTYEQYF.

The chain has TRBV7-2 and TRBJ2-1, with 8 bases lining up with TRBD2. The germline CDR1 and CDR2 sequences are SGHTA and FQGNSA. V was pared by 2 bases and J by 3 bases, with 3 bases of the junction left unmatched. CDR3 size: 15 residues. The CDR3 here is CASSLRAGDYNEQFF. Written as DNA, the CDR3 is TGTGCCAGCAGCTTACGAGCGGGAGACTACAATGAGCAGTTCTTC.

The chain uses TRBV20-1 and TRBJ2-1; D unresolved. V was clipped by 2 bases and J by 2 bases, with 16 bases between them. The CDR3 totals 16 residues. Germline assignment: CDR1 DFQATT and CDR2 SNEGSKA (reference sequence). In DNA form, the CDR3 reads TGCAGTGCTAGATCAGCCGCCGAACAGCCCTACAATGAGCAGTTCTTC. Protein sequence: CSARSAAEQPYNEQFF.

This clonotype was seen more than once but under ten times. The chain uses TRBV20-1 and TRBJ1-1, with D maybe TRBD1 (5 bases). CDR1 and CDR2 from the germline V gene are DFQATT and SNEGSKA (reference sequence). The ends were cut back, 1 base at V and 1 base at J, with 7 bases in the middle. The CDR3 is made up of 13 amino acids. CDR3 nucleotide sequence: TGCAGTGCTAGAGTTGGGGGGAACACTGAAGCTTTCTTT. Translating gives CSARVGGNTEAFF.

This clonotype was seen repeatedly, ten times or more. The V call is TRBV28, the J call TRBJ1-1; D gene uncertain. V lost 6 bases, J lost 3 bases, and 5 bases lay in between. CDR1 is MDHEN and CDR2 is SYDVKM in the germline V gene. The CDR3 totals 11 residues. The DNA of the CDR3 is TGTGCCAGCAGCTTTGACACTGAAGCTTTCTTT. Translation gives CASSFDTEAFF.

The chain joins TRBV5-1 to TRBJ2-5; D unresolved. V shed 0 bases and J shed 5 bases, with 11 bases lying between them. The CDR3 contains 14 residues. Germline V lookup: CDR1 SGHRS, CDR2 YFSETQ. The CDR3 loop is CASSLEWGRETQYF. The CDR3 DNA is TGCGCCAGCAGCTTGGAGTGGGGTCGGGAGACCCAGTACTTC.

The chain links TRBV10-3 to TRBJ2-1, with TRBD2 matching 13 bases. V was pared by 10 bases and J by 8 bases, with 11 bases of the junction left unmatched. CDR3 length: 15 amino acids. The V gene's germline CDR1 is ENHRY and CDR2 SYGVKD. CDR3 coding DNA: TGTGCCACCGCTCCCCGGACTAGCGGGAGTGATGAGCAGTTCTTC. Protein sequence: CATAPRTSGSDEQFF.

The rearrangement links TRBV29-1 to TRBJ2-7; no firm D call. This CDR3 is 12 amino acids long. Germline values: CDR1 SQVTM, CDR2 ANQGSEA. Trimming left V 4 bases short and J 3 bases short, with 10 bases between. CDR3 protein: CSVGVGGYEQYF. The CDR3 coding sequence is TGCAGCGTTGGGGTTGGCGGCTACGAGCAGTACTTC.

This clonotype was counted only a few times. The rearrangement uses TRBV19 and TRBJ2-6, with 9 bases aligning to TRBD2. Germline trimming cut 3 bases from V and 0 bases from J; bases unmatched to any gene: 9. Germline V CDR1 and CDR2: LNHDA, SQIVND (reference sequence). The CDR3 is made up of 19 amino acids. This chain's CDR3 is CASSMGLAGTYSGANVLTF. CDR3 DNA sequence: TGTGCCAGTAGTATGGGTCTAGCGGGAACCTACTCTGGGGCCAACGTCCTGACTTTC.

CDR3: CSARVPGLADNSYEQYF. In nucleotides, the CDR3 is TGCAGTGCTAGAGTACCGGGACTAGCGGATAACTCCTACGAGCAGTACTTC. V usage is TRBV20-1 and J usage is TRBJ2-7; 11 nucleotides agree with TRBD2. V dropped 1 base and J dropped 0; count of bases not matched to a gene: 8. CDR1 DFQATT and CDR2 SNEGSKA come from the germline V gene (reference sequence). The CDR3 totals 17 residues.

CDR3 nucleotides: TGTGCCAGCAGTGGACCCGGGGATGAAAAACTGTTTTTT. It yields the protein CASSGPGDEKLFF. J is TRBJ1-4 and V is TRBV2; D is unclear. Trimming pared 4 bases from V and 6 bases from J, leaving 9 bases between. The germline gives CDR1 SNHLY, CDR2 FYNNEI. The CDR3 sequence is 13 residues long.

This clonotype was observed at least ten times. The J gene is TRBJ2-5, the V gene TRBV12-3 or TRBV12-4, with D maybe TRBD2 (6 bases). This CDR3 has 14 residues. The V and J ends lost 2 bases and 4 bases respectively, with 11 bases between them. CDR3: CASSLTSSPETQYF. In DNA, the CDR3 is TGTGCCAGCAGTTTAACTAGCTCCCCAGAGACCCAGTACTTC.

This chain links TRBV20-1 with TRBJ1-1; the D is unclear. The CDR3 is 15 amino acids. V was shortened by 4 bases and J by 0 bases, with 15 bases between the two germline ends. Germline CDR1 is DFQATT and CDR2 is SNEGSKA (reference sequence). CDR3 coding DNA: TGCAGTGCTAAAATCCAGCTGGAATTGAACACTGAAGCTTTCTTT. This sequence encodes CSAKIQLELNTEAFF.

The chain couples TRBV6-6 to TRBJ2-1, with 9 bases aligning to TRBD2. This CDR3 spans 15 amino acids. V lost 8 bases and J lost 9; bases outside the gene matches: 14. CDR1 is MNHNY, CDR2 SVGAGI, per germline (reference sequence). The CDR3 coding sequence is TGTGCCAGCCGCGGGGCGGGAGGGCCGATCGGTGAGCAGTTCTTC. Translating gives CASRGAGGPIGEQFF.

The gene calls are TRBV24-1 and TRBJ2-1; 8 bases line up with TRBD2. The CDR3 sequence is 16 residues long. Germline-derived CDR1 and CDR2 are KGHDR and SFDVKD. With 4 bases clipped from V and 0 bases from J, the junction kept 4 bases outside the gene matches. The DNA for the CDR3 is TGTGCCACCAGTGACAATAGCGGGGTCTCCTACAATGAGCAGTTCTTC. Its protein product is CATSDNSGVSYNEQFF.

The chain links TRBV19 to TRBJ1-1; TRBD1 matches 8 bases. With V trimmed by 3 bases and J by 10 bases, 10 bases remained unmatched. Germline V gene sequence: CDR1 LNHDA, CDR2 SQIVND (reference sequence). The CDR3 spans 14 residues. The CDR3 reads CASSILSGGARAFF. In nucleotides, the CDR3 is TGTGCCAGTAGTATCTTATCAGGGGGCGCGAGAGCTTTCTTT.

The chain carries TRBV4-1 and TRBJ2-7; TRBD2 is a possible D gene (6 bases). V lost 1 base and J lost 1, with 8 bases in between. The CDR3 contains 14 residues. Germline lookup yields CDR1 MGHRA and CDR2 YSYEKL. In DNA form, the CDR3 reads TGCGCCAGCAGCCAAGTGGAGGGATCCTACGAGCAGTACTTC. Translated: CASSQVEGSYEQYF.

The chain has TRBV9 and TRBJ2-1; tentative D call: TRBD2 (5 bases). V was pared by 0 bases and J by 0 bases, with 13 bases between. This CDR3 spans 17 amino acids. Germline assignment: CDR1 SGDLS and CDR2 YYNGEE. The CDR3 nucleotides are TGTGCCAGCAGCGTAGTAAGCGGAGGTAGCTCCTACAATGAGCAGTTCTTC. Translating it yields CASSVVSGGSSYNEQFF.

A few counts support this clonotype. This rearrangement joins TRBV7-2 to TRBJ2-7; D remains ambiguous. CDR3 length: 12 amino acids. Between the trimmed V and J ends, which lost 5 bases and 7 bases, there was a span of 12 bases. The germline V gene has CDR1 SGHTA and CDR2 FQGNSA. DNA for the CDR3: TGTGCCAGCAGCCTAGACCTGGCAGAGCAGTACTTC. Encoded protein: CASSLDLAEQYF.

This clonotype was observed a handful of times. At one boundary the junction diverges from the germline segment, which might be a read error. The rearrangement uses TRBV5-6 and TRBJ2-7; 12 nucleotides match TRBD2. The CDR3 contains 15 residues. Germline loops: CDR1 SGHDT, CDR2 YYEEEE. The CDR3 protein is CASSWTSGNSHEQYF. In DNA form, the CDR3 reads TGTGCCAGCAGCTGGACTAGCGGGAACTCCCACGAGCAGTACTTC.

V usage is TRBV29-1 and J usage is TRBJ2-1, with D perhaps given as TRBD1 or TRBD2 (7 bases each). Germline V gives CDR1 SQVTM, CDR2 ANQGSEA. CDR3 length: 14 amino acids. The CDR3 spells CRKGAGVFQNEQFF. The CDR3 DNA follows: TGCAGGAAGGGGGCGGGAGTCTTTCAAAATGAGCAGTTCTTC.

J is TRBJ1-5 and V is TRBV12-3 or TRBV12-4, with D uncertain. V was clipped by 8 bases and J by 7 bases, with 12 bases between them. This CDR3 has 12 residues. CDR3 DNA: TGTGCCAGCGCCCCAGGACGGCAGCCCCAGCATTTT. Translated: CASAPGRQPQHF.